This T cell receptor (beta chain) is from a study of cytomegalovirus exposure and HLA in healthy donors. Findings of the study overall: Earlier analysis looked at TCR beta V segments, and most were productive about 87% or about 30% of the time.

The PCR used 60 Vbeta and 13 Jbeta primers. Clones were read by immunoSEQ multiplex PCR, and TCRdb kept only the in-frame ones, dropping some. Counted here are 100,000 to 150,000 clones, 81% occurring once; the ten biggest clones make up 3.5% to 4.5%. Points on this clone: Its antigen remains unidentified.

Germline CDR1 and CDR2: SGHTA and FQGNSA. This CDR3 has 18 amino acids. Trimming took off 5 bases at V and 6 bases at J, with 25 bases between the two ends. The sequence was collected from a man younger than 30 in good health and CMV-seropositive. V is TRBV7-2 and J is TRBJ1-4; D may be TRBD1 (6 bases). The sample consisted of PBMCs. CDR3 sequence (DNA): TGTGCCAGCAGCCTGCGGGGGGCCCAAAAAACGGGTTATGAAAAACTGTTTTTT. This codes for CASSLRGAQKTGYEKLFF.